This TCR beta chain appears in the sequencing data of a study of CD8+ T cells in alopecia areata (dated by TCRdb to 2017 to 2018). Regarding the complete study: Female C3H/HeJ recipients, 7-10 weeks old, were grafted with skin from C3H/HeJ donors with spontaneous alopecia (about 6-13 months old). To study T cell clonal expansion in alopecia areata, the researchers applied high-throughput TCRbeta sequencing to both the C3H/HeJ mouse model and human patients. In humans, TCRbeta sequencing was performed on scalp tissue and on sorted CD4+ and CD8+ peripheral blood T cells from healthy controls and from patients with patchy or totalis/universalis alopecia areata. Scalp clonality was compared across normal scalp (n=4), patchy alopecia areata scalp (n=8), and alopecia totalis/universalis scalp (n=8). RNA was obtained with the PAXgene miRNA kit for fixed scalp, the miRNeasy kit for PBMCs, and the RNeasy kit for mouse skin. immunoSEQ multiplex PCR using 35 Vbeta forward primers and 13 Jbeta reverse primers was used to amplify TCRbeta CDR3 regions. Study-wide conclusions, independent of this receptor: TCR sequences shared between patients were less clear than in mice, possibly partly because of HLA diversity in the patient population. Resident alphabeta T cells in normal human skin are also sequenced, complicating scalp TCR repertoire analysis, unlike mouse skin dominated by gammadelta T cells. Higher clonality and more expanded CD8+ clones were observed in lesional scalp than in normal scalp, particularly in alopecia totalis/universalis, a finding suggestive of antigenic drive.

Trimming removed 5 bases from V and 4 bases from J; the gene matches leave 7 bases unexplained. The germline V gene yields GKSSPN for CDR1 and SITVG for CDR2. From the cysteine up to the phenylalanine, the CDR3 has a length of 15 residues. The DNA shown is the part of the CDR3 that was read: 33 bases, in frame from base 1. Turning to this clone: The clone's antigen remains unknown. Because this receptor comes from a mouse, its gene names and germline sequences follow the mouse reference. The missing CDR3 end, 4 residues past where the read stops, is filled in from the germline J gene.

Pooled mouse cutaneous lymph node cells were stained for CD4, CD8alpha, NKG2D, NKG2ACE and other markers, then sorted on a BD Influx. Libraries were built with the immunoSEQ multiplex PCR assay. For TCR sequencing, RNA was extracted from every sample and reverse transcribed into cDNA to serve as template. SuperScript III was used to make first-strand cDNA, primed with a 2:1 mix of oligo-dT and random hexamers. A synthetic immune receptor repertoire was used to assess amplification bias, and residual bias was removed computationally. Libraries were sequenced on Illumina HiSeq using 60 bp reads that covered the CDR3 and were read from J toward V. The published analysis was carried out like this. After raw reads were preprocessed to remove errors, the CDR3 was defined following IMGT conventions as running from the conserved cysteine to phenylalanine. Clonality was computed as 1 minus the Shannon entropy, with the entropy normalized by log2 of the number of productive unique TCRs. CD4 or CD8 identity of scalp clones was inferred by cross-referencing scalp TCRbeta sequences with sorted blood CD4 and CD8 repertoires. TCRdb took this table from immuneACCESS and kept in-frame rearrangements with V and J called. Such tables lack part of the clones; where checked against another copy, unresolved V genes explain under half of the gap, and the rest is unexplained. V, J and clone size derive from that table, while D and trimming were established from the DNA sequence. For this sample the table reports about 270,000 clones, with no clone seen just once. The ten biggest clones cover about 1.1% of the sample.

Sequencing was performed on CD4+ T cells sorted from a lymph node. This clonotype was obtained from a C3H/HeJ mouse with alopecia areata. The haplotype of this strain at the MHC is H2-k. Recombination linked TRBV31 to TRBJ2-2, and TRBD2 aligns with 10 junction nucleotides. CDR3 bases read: TGTGCCTGGGTAGCGACTGGGGGGACCACCGGG. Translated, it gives CAWVATGGTTG. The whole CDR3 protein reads CAWVATGGTTGQLYF.